Below, 32 T cell receptor beta chains from the same sample are listed, as sequenced in a study of blood T cell repertoires in COVID-19. Data came from immunoSEQ multiplex PCR; TCRdb stores just in-frame clones and leaves some out. The sample consists of 120,000 to 150,000 clones, roughly 84% of them appearing once. The sample taken for sequencing was PBMCs or T cells enriched from blood (not recorded which). The receptors derive from a woman aged 45-59 years who had been exposed to COVID-19.

The rearrangement joins TRBV19 to TRBJ1-1; D is unresolved. Trimming pared 11 bases from V and 1 base from J, leaving 11 bases between. The germline V gene encodes CDR1 LNHDA and CDR2 SQIVND (reference sequence). The CDR3 is made up of 12 amino acids. This CDR3 is CASGVPNTEAFF. The DNA for the CDR3 is TGTGCCTCCGGGGTTCCGAACACTGAAGCTTTCTTT.

The chain combines TRBV29-1 with TRBJ2-7, with TRBD1 matching 7 bases. The germline gives CDR1 SQVTM, CDR2 ANQGSEA. Unmatched junction bases numbered 9, after V lost 4 bases and J lost 3 bases. The CDR3 is 14 amino acids. This CDR3 is CSVVEPHRGYEQYF. In DNA, the CDR3 is TGCAGCGTTGTAGAACCCCACAGGGGCTACGAGCAGTACTTC.

The genes are TRBV5-1 and TRBJ1-4, with D possibly matching TRBD1 (6 bases). Germline V CDR1 and CDR2: SGHRS, YFSETQ. CDR3 length: 14 amino acids. The CDR3 DNA is TGCGCACGGGAGGGGGGAACAACTAATGAAAAACTGTTTTTT. This sequence encodes CAREGGTTNEKLFF.

This chain joins TRBV27 and TRBJ1-2; 7 positions agree with TRBD1. This CDR3 contains 13 residues. V gave up 6 bases and J gave up 8 bases; unmatched junction bases: 9. Germline V lookup: CDR1 MNHEY, CDR2 SMNVEV (reference sequence). CDR3 sequence (DNA): TGTGCCAGCAGATCCCACGACAGGGCGGGCTACACCTTC. This sequence encodes CASRSHDRAGYTF.

The V call is TRBV30, the J call TRBJ1-6; tentative D call: TRBD1 (6 bases). The germline V gene encodes CDR1 GTSNPN and CDR2 SVGIG (reference sequence). The V gene lost 2 bases and the J gene lost 7 bases, with 15 bases spanning the gap. The CDR3 loop spans 15 amino acids. CDR3 region: CAWSFGQLPNSPLHF. CDR3 sequence (DNA): TGTGCCTGGAGTTTCGGACAGCTTCCCAATTCACCCCTCCACTTT.

The chain is built from TRBV29-1 and TRBJ2-3, with TRBD2 identical over 7 bases. The CDR3 loop spans 15 amino acids. J lost 2 bases, V lost 7 bases, and 12 bases had no gene match. The V gene's germline CDR1 is SQVTM and CDR2 ANQGSEA. Here the CDR3 reads CSAPPGLAATDTQYF. As DNA, the CDR3 is TGCAGCGCCCCGCCCGGGCTAGCGGCCACAGATACGCAGTATTTT.

The V call is TRBV7-6, the J call TRBJ1-1, with 7 positions matching TRBD1. Germline assignment: CDR1 SGHVS and CDR2 FNYEAQ. J gave up 7 bases and V 5 bases, and 7 bases lay outside the gene matches. The CDR3 is made up of 13 amino acids. CDR3 sequence reads: CASSRTTGIEAFF. The CDR3 coding sequence is TGTGCCAGCAGCCGAACGACAGGGATTGAAGCTTTCTTT.

CDR3 in amino acids: CASSGLPGTAPYNEQFF. As DNA, the CDR3 is TGTGCCAGCAGCGGTCTTCCAGGGACAGCCCCCTACAATGAGCAGTTCTTC. This chain connects TRBV21-1 to TRBJ2-1; TRBD1 is the table's D call and was not checked against the DNA. TRBV21-1 is noted as a pseudogene. The CDR3 covers 17 residues.

The chain employs TRBV7-2 and TRBJ1-2; the match to TRBD1 covers 10 bases. Trimming removed 1 base from V and 4 bases from J; junction bases left unmatched: 0. The germline V gene encodes CDR1 SGHTA and CDR2 FQGNSA. The CDR3 extends over 14 amino acids. CDR3 nucleotides: TGTGCCAGCAGCTTAGGGGACAGGGGCTATGGCTACACCTTC. Its translation: CASSLGDRGYGYTF. Combining the CDR3 with reference TRBV7-2 and TRBJ1-2 gives the whole variable domain GAGVSQSPSNKVTEKGKDVELRCDPISGHTALYWYRQSLGQGLEFLIYFQGNSAPDKSGLPSDRFSAERTGGSVSTLTIQRTQQEDSAVYLCASSLGDRGYGYTFGSGTRLTVV.

V gene TRBV10-1 combines with J gene TRBJ1-3, with D possibly matching TRBD1 (5 bases). Germline V gene data show CDR1 as WNHNN and CDR2 as SYGVQD (reference sequence). The CDR3 spans 13 residues. V lost 6 bases and J 4 bases, leaving 10 bases between the germline ends. The CDR3 sequence is CASRRGSGNTIYF. The CDR3 DNA reads as TGCGCCAGCAGAAGGGGATCCGGAAACACCATATATTTT.

The chain recombines TRBV19 with TRBJ2-7; a possible D gene is TRBD2 (7 bases). The CDR3 totals 14 residues. Germline CDR1 is LNHDA and CDR2 is SQIVND (reference sequence). The V gene lost 5 bases and the J gene lost 4 bases, with 15 bases spanning the gap. This CDR3 reads CASSVQGRGYEQYF. In DNA form, the CDR3 reads TGTGCCAGTAGTGTGCAGGGGCGGGGGTACGAGCAGTACTTC.

The rearrangement uses TRBV7-2 and TRBJ1-1; possibly TRBD1 for D (6 bases). The CDR3 is 12 residues long. Germline values: CDR1 SGHTA, CDR2 FQGNSA. Trimming took 1 base from V and 8 from J, leaving 8 bases between them. CDR3 amino acids: CASSLGRGEAFF. The CDR3 nucleotides read TGTGCCAGCAGCTTAGGCAGGGGCGAAGCTTTCTTT.

Written as DNA, the CDR3 is TGTGCCAGCAGCCGCCCGACAGACCCCTACGAGCAGTACTTC. Its translation is CASSRPTDPYEQYF. This chain connects TRBV5-6 to TRBJ2-7; tentative D call: TRBD1 (5 bases). Trimming pared 4 bases from V and 2 bases from J, leaving 13 bases between. CDR1 and CDR2 from the germline V gene are SGHDT and YYEEEE. The CDR3 loop spans 14 amino acids.

The J gene is TRBJ2-7, the V gene TRBV6-5; 8 bases align to TRBD2. V lost 2 bases, J lost 3 bases, and 3 bases stayed unmatched. Per germline, CDR1 MNHEY and CDR2 SVGAGI. This CDR3 contains 14 residues. Here the CDR3 reads CASSYVAGGYEQYF. The CDR3 nucleotides are TGTGCCAGCAGTTACGTCGCGGGGGGCTACGAGCAGTACTTC.

This chain joins TRBV10-3 and TRBJ2-5; TRBD2 matches at 15 bases. Per the germline V gene, CDR1 is ENHRY and CDR2 is SYGVKD. This CDR3 is 16 amino acids long. The J segment lost 5 bases and the V segment lost 4 bases, leaving 5 bases of the junction unmatched. The CDR3 bases are TGTGCCATCAGTGGGACTAGCGGGGGGGGCATGGAGACCCAGTACTTC. Translating it yields CAISGTSGGGMETQYF.

The J gene is TRBJ2-5, the V gene TRBV4-2, with 9 bases matching TRBD2. Germline V gene data show CDR1 as LGHNA and CDR2 as YNFKEQ. With V trimmed by 1 base and J by 4 bases, 7 bases remained unmatched. CDR3 length equals 16 residues. CDR3 region: CASSQGGDSGRETQYF. The CDR3 DNA reads TGTGCCAGCAGCCAAGGGGGGGATAGCGGGAGAGAGACCCAGTACTTC.

The chain recombines TRBV7-2 with TRBJ2-7; D remains ambiguous. The V end lost 4 bases, the J end lost 3 bases, and 4 bases lay between the germline ends. The CDR3 is 11 residues long. CDR1 SGHTA and CDR2 FQGNSA come from the germline V gene. The CDR3 region has the DNA TGTGCCAGCAGCTCTTACTACGAGCAGTACTTC. Translation: CASSSYYEQYF.

This clone was counted only a few times. V and J are TRBV6-6 and TRBJ1-2, with 8 bases aligning to TRBD1. V shed 5 bases and J 7 bases; nucleotides not matched to a gene: 6. This CDR3 is 13 amino acids long. Germline CDR1 MNHNY, CDR2 SVGAGI (reference sequence). DNA of the CDR3: TGTGCCAGCAGTCAGGGGGCGCGTGGTGGCTACACCTTC. It codes for CASSQGARGGYTF.

The rearrangement uses TRBV27 and TRBJ2-6, with D possibly matching TRBD2 (7 bases). The V and J ends lost 6 bases and 4 bases respectively, with 13 bases between them. Germline CDR1 is MNHEY and CDR2 is SMNVEV (reference sequence). The CDR3 is 15 residues long. The CDR3 DNA sequence: TGTGCCAGCAGAGACGGGGGGCAAGGGGCCAACGTCCTGACTTTC. Translation gives CASRDGGQGANVLTF. Looking up the rest from reference TRBV27 and TRBJ2-6 gives the full variable domain: EAQVTQNPRYLITVTGKKLTVTCSQNMNHEYMSWYRQDPGLGLRQIYYSMNVEVTDKGDVPEGYKVSRKEKRNFPLILESPSPNQTSLYFCASRDGGQGANVLTFGAGSRLTVL.

This chain connects TRBV4-2 to TRBJ2-4, with D maybe TRBD2 (7 bases). Trimming stripped 0 bases from V and 4 bases from J, with 10 bases between. Germline CDR1 reads LGHNA; CDR2 reads YNFKEQ. CDR3 length equals 15 residues. The CDR3 bases are TGTGCCAGCAGCCAAGAGGAGGGGGGGAAAAACATTCAGTACTTC. Residues: CASSQEEGGKNIQYF.

The chain employs TRBV30 and TRBJ2-1; D is uncertain. From germline, CDR1 is GTSNPN and CDR2 SVGIG (reference sequence). This CDR3 region has 13 residues. V gave up 0 bases and J gave up 9 bases, with 12 bases separating them. In DNA form, the CDR3 reads TGTGCCTGGAGTGTAGGTAGGCGAGGTGAGCAGTTCTTC. It codes for CAWSVGRRGEQFF.

The chain couples TRBV10-3 to TRBJ2-1; 8 positions agree with TRBD2. The trim removed 6 bases at V and 6 bases at J, leaving 7 bases unmatched. Per the germline V gene, CDR1 is ENHRY and CDR2 is SYGVKD. The CDR3 totals 14 residues. The CDR3 DNA reads as TGTGCCATCAGATTGAGCGGGGGCCGCAATGAGCAGTTCTTC. This sequence encodes CAIRLSGGRNEQFF.

The chain recombines TRBV5-6 with TRBJ2-5; 10 positions agree with TRBD1. With V trimmed by 2 bases and J by 3 bases, 1 base remained unmatched. The germline gives CDR1 SGHDT, CDR2 YYEEEE. The CDR3 is 14 amino acids. This CDR3 is CASSFGTGEETQYF. CDR3 in DNA: TGTGCCAGCAGCTTCGGGACAGGGGAAGAGACCCAGTACTTC.

The rearrangement links TRBV11-2 to TRBJ2-1, with TRBD2 identical over 13 bases. The CDR3 covers 15 residues. J gave up 8 bases and V 5 bases, and 6 bases lay outside the gene matches. Germline V CDR1 and CDR2: SGHAT, FQNNGV. The CDR3 sequence: CASSITSGGAYEQFF. DNA for the CDR3: TGTGCCAGCAGCATCACTAGCGGGGGGGCCTATGAGCAGTTCTTC. Drawing the rest from reference TRBV11-2 and TRBJ2-1, the complete variable domain is EAGVAQSPRYKIIEKRQSVAFWCNPISGHATLYWYQQILGQGPKLLIQFQNNGVVDDSQLPKDRFSAERLKGVDSTLKIQPAKLEDSAVYLCASSITSGGAYEQFFGPGTRLTVL.

The CDR3 nucleotides read TGTGCCAGCAGCTTGGCGGGAGCCCCCTACAATGAGCAGTTCTTC. Its translation is CASSLAGAPYNEQFF. The chain joins TRBV7-9 to TRBJ2-1; 7 positions agree with TRBD2. With V trimmed by 3 bases and J by 2 bases, 4 bases remained unmatched. Per germline, CDR1 SEHNR and CDR2 FQNEAQ (reference sequence). This CDR3 comprises 15 residues. Full variable domain (missing parts from reference TRBV7-9 and TRBJ2-1): DTGVSQNPRHKITKRGQNVTFRCDPISEHNRLYWYRQTLGQGPEFLTYFQNEAQLEKSRLLSDRFSAERPKGSFSTLEIQRTEQGDSAMYLCASSLAGAPYNEQFFGPGTRLTVL.

This sequence joins TRBV28 and TRBJ1-5, with D possibly TRBD1 on 5 matching bases. Germline V gene lookup returns CDR1 MDHEN and CDR2 SYDVKM. This CDR3 has 18 amino acids. Trimming removed 7 bases from V and 0 bases from J, with 22 bases in between. The CDR3 DNA sequence: TGTGCCAGCAAGAGTGTCCCGACAGCCGCATATAGCAATCAGCCCCAGCATTTT. It specifies CASKSVPTAAYSNQPQHF. The full variable domain, in which reference TRBV28 and TRBJ1-5 provide the parts outside the CDR3, is DVKVTQSSRYLVKRTGEKVFLECVQDMDHENMFWYRQDPGLGLRLIYFSYDVKMKEKGDIPEGYSVSREKKERFSLILESASTNQTSMYLCASKSVPTAAYSNQPQHFGDGTRLSIL.

The rearrangement uses TRBV12-1 and TRBJ1-2; the table's TRBD1 call for D was not verified on the DNA. TRBV12-1 is a known pseudogene. The CDR3 is 17 amino acids. CDR3 region: CASTPEGNRGERYGYTF. The CDR3 region has the DNA TGTGCCAGCACCCCGGAGGGAAACAGGGGGGAGCGGTATGGCTACACCTTC.

The V call is TRBV9, the J call TRBJ2-7, with D maybe TRBD1 (7 bases). V lost 0 bases and J 2 bases, leaving 12 bases between the germline ends. This CDR3 has 15 amino acids. Germline-derived CDR1 and CDR2 are SGDLS and YYNGEE. CDR3: CASSVGAGGTYEQYF. The CDR3, as DNA: TGTGCCAGCAGCGTAGGGGCAGGGGGGACCTACGAGCAGTACTTC.

The chain uses TRBV15 and TRBJ1-2, with 7 bases that match TRBD1. The CDR3 consists of 15 residues. Germline trimming cut 3 bases from V and 5 bases from J; bases unmatched to any gene: 9. Germline V gene lookup returns CDR1 LNHNV and CDR2 YYDKDF (reference sequence). This CDR3 is CATSRTGSEEYGYTF. The CDR3 DNA reads as TGTGCCACCAGCAGGACAGGGTCCGAGGAGTATGGCTACACCTTC.

This sequence joins TRBV2 and TRBJ1-5; 7 nucleotides match TRBD1. There are 15 residues in the CDR3. V shed 6 bases and J 7 bases; nucleotides not matched to a gene: 12. Per the germline V gene, CDR1 is SNHLY and CDR2 is FYNNEI. CDR3 bases: TGTGCCAGCAGGGCCGACAGGGTGATAAGCCAGCCCCAGCATTTT. Translating gives CASRADRVISQPQHF.

The chain employs TRBV7-3 and TRBJ2-1; D may be TRBD1 (6 bases). Trimming shortened V by 1 base and J by 1 base, and 11 bases separated the two germline ends. The germline gives CDR1 SGHTA, CDR2 FQGTGA. The length of the CDR3 is 16 residues. DNA of the CDR3: TGTGCCAGCAGCTTAATAGTTGGACAGTCCTACAATGAGCAGTTCTTC. Translating gives CASSLIVGQSYNEQFF.

The CDR3 nucleotides are TGTGCCAGCAGCGTAGAAATAGCGGGAGGGAGAAATGAGCAGTTCTTC. This encodes CASSVEIAGGRNEQFF. This rearrangement joins TRBV9 to TRBJ2-1; 11 bases agree with TRBD2. Trimming cost V 0 bases and J 7 bases; bases outside gene matches: 6. There are 16 residues in the CDR3. CDR1 is SGDLS, CDR2 YYNGEE, per germline.